This T cell receptor (beta chain) was obtained from a study of PD-L1 blockade in urothelial cancer. The overall study: Prior chemotherapy regimens per patient numbered 0 to 3.

Profiling relied on immunoSEQ multiplex PCR, and the TCRdb table lists in-frame clones only, not all of them. The sample shows roughly 60,000 clones, over 70% of them seen only once. The CDR3 has 19 amino acids. Germline CDR1 reads SGHAT; CDR2 reads FQNNGV. Trimming removed 2 bases from V and 1 base from J, with 23 bases in between. Broader study findings: Pretreatment TCR clonality in blood, when below the median, was predictive of better survival.

Notes on this clone: Its antigen is still unknown.

This specimen was PBMCs, taken around atezolizumab (anti-PD-L1) treatment. The clonotype was recovered from an older man with urothelial cancer. The chain couples TRBV11-2 to TRBJ1-2; D might be TRBD1 (5 bases). The CDR3, as DNA: TGTGCCAGCAGCTTACGAGGAGGGGACGCGCCCCCTAATAACTATGGCTACACCTTC. Encoded protein: CASSLRGGDAPPNNYGYTF.